This T cell receptor beta chain was captured by sequencing in a study of cytomegalovirus exposure and HLA in healthy donors. Looking at the study overall: Previous work identified 120 million or so unique TCR beta sequences from about 179 million T cells.

The germline V gene encodes CDR1 SGHTA and CDR2 FQGNSA. V was pared by 5 bases and J by 0 bases, with 8 bases between. This CDR3 comprises 14 residues. Donors were ostensibly healthy at sampling, although undocumented immune exposures were probable. A multiplex PCR was run with 60 Vbeta primers and 13 Jbeta primers. Repertoires were generated with immunoSEQ multiplex PCR, while TCRdb's copy carries only in-frame clones and drops some. The profile shows around 170,000 clones, more than 75% of them singletons. Overall study findings and caveats: Altogether, 150 or so TCR beta chains were recorded as cytomegalovirus-associated. A later analysis linked around 15,000 TCR beta sequences to HLA alleles at 0.05 false discovery rate.

Details on this clone: Its specificity is not known.

The sequence was obtained from a man aged 35 to 55 in good health and CMV-seronegative. The source material was PBMCs. The chain links TRBV7-2 to TRBJ2-1; D is undetermined. CDR3 in DNA: TGTGCCAGCAGCCCCTTCGGCTCCTACAATGAGCAGTTCTTC. Protein: CASSPFGSYNEQFF.